This T cell receptor beta chain is drawn from a study of spatial heterogeneity in lung cancer. TCRdb independently ran MiXCR on the 5' RACE reads; one entry per CDR3 protein. The data contain 60,000 to 80,000 distinct CDR3 sequences, 13% of them singletons. Time point noted: sample taken at primary tumor resection. Sequencing covered unsorted whole RNA taken from tumor, nontumor lung or frozen PBMC. This CDR3 is built from 16 residues. Germline CDR1 and CDR2: LNHDA and SQIVND (reference sequence). Trimming removed 1 base at V and 7 bases at J, with 14 bases between. The receptor was isolated from a male donor with early-stage non-small cell lung cancer. The gene calls are TRBV19 and TRBJ1-6; weak D call: TRBD1 (5 bases). Material: PBMCs, obtained at surgery. This CDR3 reads CASSIVMAGTNSPLHF. The CDR3 nucleotides are TGTGCCAGTAGTATAGTGATGGCAGGGACGAATTCACCCCTCCACTTT.